This note documents a single TCR beta chain sequence. Antigen: not known. As for the donors, each was a healthy bone marrow donor. This specimen comes from a study of cytomegalovirus exposure and HLA in healthy donors. The study, taken as a whole, reports: In a later analysis, most CMV-associated TCR beta chains appeared HLA-restricted. About 87% or about 30% of the time was how often most TCR beta V segments were productive, according to an earlier analysis.

Germline values: CDR1 SGHRS, CDR2 YFSETQ. This CDR3 has 16 residues. V dropped 3 bases and J dropped 12; count of bases not matched to a gene: 14. 60 Vbeta and 13 Jbeta primers were used in PCR. Some clones are missing from TCRdb's copy, which holds only in-frame ones; the method was immunoSEQ multiplex PCR. The sample table includes around 120,000 clones. The specimen sequenced was PBMCs. This chain connects TRBV5-1 to TRBJ2-1; 11 nucleotides line up with TRBD1. This clonotype was obtained from a man aged 18 to 35 in good health and CMV-seronegative. CDR3 sequence (DNA): TGCGCCAGCAGCTCGAAAAGCCCGGGACAGGGGGGCGGGCAGTTCTTC. As protein: CASSSKSPGQGGGQFF.